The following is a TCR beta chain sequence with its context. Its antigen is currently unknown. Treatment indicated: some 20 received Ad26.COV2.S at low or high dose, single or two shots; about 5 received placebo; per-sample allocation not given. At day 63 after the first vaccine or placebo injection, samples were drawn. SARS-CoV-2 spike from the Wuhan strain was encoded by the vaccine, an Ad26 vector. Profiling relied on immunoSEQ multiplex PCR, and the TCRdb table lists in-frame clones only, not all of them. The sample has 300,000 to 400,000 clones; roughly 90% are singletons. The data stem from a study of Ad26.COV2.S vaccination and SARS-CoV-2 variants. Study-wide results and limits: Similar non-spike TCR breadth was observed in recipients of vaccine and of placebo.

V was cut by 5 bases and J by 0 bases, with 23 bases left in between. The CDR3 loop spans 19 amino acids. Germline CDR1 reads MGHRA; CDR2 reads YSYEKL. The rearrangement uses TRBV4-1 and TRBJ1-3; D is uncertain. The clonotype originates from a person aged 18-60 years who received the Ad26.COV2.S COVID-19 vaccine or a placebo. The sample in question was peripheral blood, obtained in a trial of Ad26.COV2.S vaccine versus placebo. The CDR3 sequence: CASSSRAGPGPTSGNTIYF. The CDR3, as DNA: TGCGCCAGCAGCTCAAGGGCCGGGCCCGGGCCCACCTCTGGAAACACCATATATTTT.